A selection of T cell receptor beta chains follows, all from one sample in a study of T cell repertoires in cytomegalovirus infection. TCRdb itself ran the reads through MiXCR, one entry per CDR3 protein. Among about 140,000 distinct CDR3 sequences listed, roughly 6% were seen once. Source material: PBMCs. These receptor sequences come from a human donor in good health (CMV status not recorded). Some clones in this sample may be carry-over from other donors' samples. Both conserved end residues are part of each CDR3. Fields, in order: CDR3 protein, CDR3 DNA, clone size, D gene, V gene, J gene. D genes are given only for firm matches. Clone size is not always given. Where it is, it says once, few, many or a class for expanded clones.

CASSLLLGQGNYGYTF	TGTGCCAGTAGTCTCCTCCTGGGACAGGGGAACTATGGCTACACCTTC	many	TRBD1	TRBV19	TRBJ1-2
CASSLEAGDGYTF	TGTGCCAGCAGCTTAGAGGCAGGGGATGGCTACACCTTC	many	NA	TRBV7-2	TRBJ1-2
CASSLPNTDTQYF	TGTGCCAGCTCACTACCGAACACAGATACGCAGTATTTT	many	NA	TRBV18	TRBJ2-3
CASSRGLAGVQETQYF	TGTGCCAGCAGTCGCGGACTAGCGGGGGTCCAAGAGACCCAGTACTTC	many	TRBD2	TRBV6-2/TRBV6-3	TRBJ2-5
CASSLLSRQTTNEKLFF	TGTGCCAGCAGCTTATTGTCCCGGCAGACAACTAATGAAAAACTGTTTTTT	many	NA	TRBV7-2	TRBJ1-4
CASSLVVSDNQPQHF	TGTGCCAGCAGCCTAGTGGTTTCCGACAATCAGCCCCAGCATTTT	many	NA	TRBV7-2	TRBJ1-5
CASSLNERTVTGELFF	TGTGCCAGCAGCTTAAACGAGCGGACAGTCACCGGGGAGCTGTTTTTT	few	NA	TRBV7-3	TRBJ2-2
CASSFGGGAYKSNYGYTF	TGTGCCAGCAGTTTTGGAGGGGGCGCATATAAATCTAACTATGGCTACACCTTC	few	TRBD1	TRBV27	TRBJ1-2
CASSLGAGESYEQYF	TGTGCCAGCAGCTTAGGGGCAGGGGAGTCGTACGAGCAGTACTTC	many	NA	TRBV7-2	TRBJ2-7
CAWRKDTSNTEAFF	TGTGCCTGGAGGAAGGACACCTCCAACACTGAAGCTTTCTTT	NA	NA	TRBV30	TRBJ1-1
CASSVRQIQETQYF	TGTGCCAGCAGCGTAAGACAGATCCAAGAGACCCAGTACTTC	many	NA	TRBV28	TRBJ2-5
CASSLRGAPYNEQFF	TGTGCCAGCAGCTTAAGGGGGGCCCCCTACAATGAGCAGTTCTTC	many	NA	TRBV7-2	TRBJ2-1
CATRGDLSSNQPQHF	TGTGCCACCCGCGGGGACTTAAGTAGCAATCAGCCCCAGCATTTT	many	NA	TRBV19	TRBJ1-5
CASSQDVGQPQHF	TGCGCCAGCAGCCAAGATGTGGGTCAGCCCCAGCATTTT	few	NA	TRBV4-3	TRBJ1-5
CSVGDSTDTQYF	TGCAGCGTGGGGGACAGCACAGATACGCAGTATTTT	many	NA	TRBV29-1	TRBJ2-3
CSVDPHGGRTEAFF	TGCAGCGTTGACCCCCACGGGGGCCGGACTGAAGCTTTCTTT	few	NA	TRBV29-1	TRBJ1-1
CATSPSAGRTDTQYF	TGTGCCACCAGCCCATCAGCGGGGCGCACAGATACGCAGTATTTT	NA	TRBD2	TRBV15	TRBJ2-3
CASSLLGQENTGELFF	TGTGCCAGCAGCCTTCTGGGACAGGAAAACACCGGGGAGCTGTTTTTT	NA	TRBD1	TRBV7-9	TRBJ2-2
CASTRQGQKGSPLHF	TGTGCCAGCACCAGACAGGGGCAAAAAGGTTCACCCCTCCACTTT	many	TRBD1	TRBV12-3/TRBV12-4	TRBJ1-6
CASSLFLGGPVSYNEQFF	TGTGCCAGCAGCTTATTTCTGGGGGGACCCGTCTCCTACAATGAGCAGTTCTTC	many	NA	TRBV7-2	TRBJ2-1
CSAREKEPQETQYF	TGCAGTGCTAGAGAGAAGGAGCCTCAAGAGACCCAGTACTTC	NA	NA	TRBV20-1	TRBJ2-5
CASSGGLAGFQETQYF	TGTGCCAGTAGTGGTGGACTAGCGGGGTTTCAAGAGACCCAGTACTTC	many	TRBD2	TRBV19	TRBJ2-5
CASSLGPAQGYEQYF	TGTGCCAGCAGTTTAGGCCCCGCGCAGGGCTACGAGCAGTACTTC	many	NA	TRBV12-3/TRBV12-4	TRBJ2-7
CASSRVGGASPLHF	TGTGCCAGCAGCCGGGTGGGGGGTGCTTCACCCCTCCACTTT	few	NA	TRBV11-2	TRBJ1-6
CASSAGTRRLEFGVEQYF	TGTGCCAGCAGTGCCGGGACGAGACGACTAGAGTTCGGGGTGGAGCAGTACTTC	many	NA	TRBV12-3/TRBV12-4	TRBJ2-7
CASSLQVSEAFF	TGTGCCAGCAGCTTACAGGTATCTGAAGCTTTCTTT	few	NA	TRBV13	TRBJ1-1
CSVEEVLGTGGPQEQFF	TGCAGCGTTGAAGAGGTGCTCGGGACGGGGGGGCCTCAGGAGCAGTTCTTC	many	TRBD2	TRBV29-1	TRBJ2-1
CATSRDRESAFEKLFF	TGTGCCACCTCACGGGACAGGGAATCAGCTTTTGAAAAACTGTTTTTT	few	TRBD1	TRBV13	TRBJ1-4
CASRTGGSYEQYF	TGTGCCAGCAGGACAGGGGGTTCCTACGAGCAGTACTTC	NA	TRBD1	TRBV6-5	TRBJ2-7
CASSRVREAFF	TGTGCCAGTAGTCGGGTCCGTGAAGCTTTCTTT	many	NA	TRBV19	TRBJ1-1
CATSQTGGRTDTQYF	TGTGCCACCAGTCAAACAGGGGGCCGGACAGATACGCAGTATTTT	few	TRBD1	TRBV24-1	TRBJ2-3
CASSRGTGQPMNTEAFF	TGTGCCAGCAGCCGCGGGACAGGCCAACCTATGAACACTGAAGCTTTCTTT	few	TRBD1	TRBV12-3/TRBV12-4	TRBJ1-1
CASSLAGPDTQYF	TGTGCTAGCAGCTTAGCCGGCCCAGATACGCAGTATTTT	many	NA	TRBV7-7	TRBJ2-3
CASSILAGNNEQFF	TGTGCCAGTAGTATCCTAGCGGGGAACAATGAGCAGTTCTTC	many	TRBD2	TRBV19	TRBJ2-1
CARSGTANEKLFF	TGTGCCAGATCCGGGACGGCGAATGAAAAACTGTTTTTT	few	NA	TRBV2	TRBJ1-4
CASSFRGGFELAGELFF	TGTGCCAGCAGCTTCAGGGGGGGATTCGAACTAGCCGGGGAGCTGTTTTTT	many	NA	TRBV2	TRBJ2-2
CASGWNTEAFF	TGTGCCAGCGGCTGGAACACTGAAGCTTTCTTT	many	NA	TRBV28	TRBJ1-1
CASSLAGRRTEAFF	TGTGCCAGCAGCTTAGCGGGCAGGCGCACTGAAGCTTTCTTT	many	NA	TRBV11-2	TRBJ1-1
CASTVGSYQPQHF	TGTGCCAGCACTGTAGGGAGCTATCAGCCCCAGCATTTT	NA	NA	TRBV6-1	TRBJ1-5
CASRNRVEKLFF	TGTGCCAGCCGAAACAGGGTGGAGAAACTGTTTTTT	many	NA	TRBV7-9	TRBJ1-4
CSVRGPGRGWQEQYF	TGCAGCGTTCGAGGACCCGGAAGGGGGTGGCAGGAGCAGTACTTC	few	NA	TRBV29-1	TRBJ2-7
CASSLLGPWETQYF	TGTGCCAGCAGTTTATTGGGGCCATGGGAGACCCAGTACTTC	many	NA	TRBV12-3/TRBV12-4	TRBJ2-5
CASTKPDRFTDTQYF	TGTGCCAGCACCAAACCGGACAGGTTCACAGATACGCAGTATTTT	many	TRBD1	TRBV28	TRBJ2-3
CASSIGAGALDYEQYF	TGTGCCAGTAGTATAGGAGCAGGGGCATTAGACTACGAGCAGTACTTC	many	NA	TRBV19	TRBJ2-7
CASRSNTEAFF	TGTGCCAGCAGATCGAACACTGAAGCTTTCTTT	many	NA	TRBV7-2	TRBJ1-1
CASSPQGARSYGYTF	TGTGCCAGCAGTCCGCAGGGGGCGCGTTCCTATGGCTACACCTTC	many	TRBD1	TRBV28	TRBJ1-2
CSAHRGAPRTDTQYF	TGCAGTGCTCACCGGGGGGCACCGAGGACAGATACGCAGTATTTT	few	NA	TRBV20-1	TRBJ2-3
CSVEDQGDSNTGELFF	TGCAGCGTTGAAGATCAGGGGGATTCGAACACCGGGGAGCTGTTTTTT	few	TRBD1	TRBV29-1	TRBJ2-2